The 22 T cell receptor beta chains below were found in one sample sequenced in a study of cytomegalovirus exposure and HLA in healthy donors. The primer mix had 60 Vbeta and 13 Jbeta primers. Profiling relied on immunoSEQ multiplex PCR, and the TCRdb table lists in-frame clones only, not all of them. Among about 120,000 clones listed, 81% were seen once. Sequencing input: PBMCs. The receptors stem from a man aged 35 to 55 in good health and CMV-seronegative.

The rearrangement links TRBV6-5 to TRBJ1-5; D is undetermined. V was cut by 0 bases and J by 0 bases, with 6 bases left in between. Germline CDR1 is MNHEY and CDR2 is SVGAGI. This CDR3 spans 15 amino acids. The CDR3 is CASSYSRDSNQPQHF. The CDR3, as DNA: TGTGCCAGCAGTTACTCGAGGGATAGCAATCAGCCCCAGCATTTT.

Concerning this clone: This specimen includes other DNA sequences encoding the same CDR3. The chain recombines TRBV5-1 with TRBJ2-1; D not certain. Germline CDR1 is SGHRS and CDR2 is YFSETQ. This CDR3 is 14 amino acids long. Trimming took off 4 bases at V and 0 bases at J, with 8 bases between the two ends. In DNA, the CDR3 is TGCGCCAGCAGCCTACAGAACTCCTACAATGAGCAGTTCTTC. This gives the protein CASSLQNSYNEQFF.

This clone was picked up a small number of times. This chain joins TRBV19 and TRBJ1-5; 11 bases are shared with TRBD1. Germline V gene lookup returns CDR1 LNHDA and CDR2 SQIVND (reference sequence). The CDR3 length is 16 residues. V shed 4 bases, J shed 7 bases, and the junction held 9 bases outside the gene matches. This CDR3 reads CASSRPGQGAEQPQHF. The DNA for the CDR3 is TGTGCCAGTAGTAGACCCGGACAGGGGGCTGAGCAGCCCCAGCATTTT.

The chain carries TRBV7-2 and TRBJ2-1; 8 nucleotides align to TRBD2. V lost 4 bases, J lost 8 bases, and 7 bases stayed unmatched. CDR1 is SGHTA, CDR2 FQGNSA, per germline. The CDR3 has 14 amino acids. The CDR3 loop is CASSSRLALDEQFF. The CDR3 coding sequence is TGTGCCAGCAGCTCCCGACTAGCGCTCGATGAGCAGTTCTTC.

The chain joins TRBV30 to TRBJ2-5, with D possibly TRBD2 on 6 matching bases. From germline, CDR1 is GTSNPN and CDR2 SVGIG (reference sequence). The V gene lost 5 bases and the J gene lost 1 base, with 14 bases spanning the gap. The CDR3 consists of 14 residues. Here the CDR3 reads CAWVPPTSQETQYF. The CDR3 DNA reads TGTGCCTGGGTCCCCCCGACTAGCCAAGAGACCCAGTACTTC. Full variable domain (outside the CDR3, taken from reference TRBV30 and TRBJ2-5): SQTIHQWPATLVQPVGSPLSLECTVEGTSNPNLYWYRQAAGRGLQLLFYSVGIGQISSEVPQNLSASRPQDRQFILSSKKLLLSDSGFYLCAWVPPTSQETQYFGPGTRLLVL.

The gene calls are TRBV29-1 and TRBJ1-1, with D perhaps matching TRBD1 (6 bases). The germline gives CDR1 SQVTM, CDR2 ANQGSEA. Trimming removed 3 bases at V and 6 bases at J, with 17 bases between. The CDR3 has 14 residues. In DNA, the CDR3 is TGCAGCGTTGACCAGGGACATCTCAACGCTGAAGCTTTCTTT. This encodes CSVDQGHLNAEAFF.

The chain couples TRBV9 to TRBJ2-5; the match to TRBD1 covers 9 bases. Judging by the DNA end, TRBJ2-7 fits better; the J call may be wrong. This CDR3 comprises 15 residues. CDR1 SGDLS and CDR2 YYNGEE come from the germline V gene. The CDR3 DNA reads TGTGCCAGCAGCGTAGGAGGACAGGGGTCCTACGAGCAGTACTTC. This gives the protein CASSVGGQGSYEQYF.

The table lists this clone with a few counts. CDR3 in DNA: TGTGCCAGCAGCTTGGAGGCAGGGTTCAAGGTGGTAGAGACCCAGTACTTC. Translated, it gives CASSLEAGFKVVETQYF. V usage is TRBV5-4 and J usage is TRBJ2-5; tentative D call: TRBD1 (5 bases). Per germline, CDR1 SGHNT and CDR2 YYREEE (reference sequence). V shed 0 bases and J shed 4 bases, with 19 bases lying between them. The CDR3 is 17 amino acids.

This clone was seen only a few times. The chain has TRBV7-3 and TRBJ2-7; 8 nucleotides agree with TRBD2. After removal of 0 bases from V and 3 bases from J, the junction contained 4 bases not matched to a gene. CDR3 size: 15 residues. Germline CDR1 is SGHTA and CDR2 is FQGTGA. This CDR3 is CASSLTAGANYEQYF. CDR3 coding DNA: TGTGCCAGCAGCTTAACAGCGGGAGCCAACTACGAGCAGTACTTC.

This clone was seen just once. The chain recombines TRBV6-1 with TRBJ2-1; no reliable D call. The CDR3 is 11 residues long. Germline loops: CDR1 MNHNS, CDR2 SASEGT. V was cut by 8 bases and J by 10 bases, with 12 bases left in between. DNA for the CDR3: TGTGCCAGCGAGTTGGTATCCGAGCAGTTCTTC. Protein: CASELVSEQFF.

The V and J genes are TRBV28 and TRBJ1-2; D might be TRBD1 (5 bases). V dropped 7 bases and J dropped 9 bases, with 12 bases sitting between them. CDR1 is MDHEN, CDR2 SYDVKM, per germline. The CDR3 spans 11 residues. The DNA for the CDR3 is TGTGCCAGCATCAAAGGGGTGAGCTACACCTTC. It yields the protein CASIKGVSYTF.

CDR3 DNA sequence: TGTGCCAGCAGTGCGGTCGTTCAGGGCTACGAGCAGTACTTC. Translated: CASSAVVQGYEQYF. V is TRBV2 and J is TRBJ2-7, with D possibly being TRBD1 (5 bases). Trimming took off 4 bases at V and 3 bases at J, with 13 bases between the two ends. CDR1 SNHLY and CDR2 FYNNEI come from the germline V gene. The CDR3 contains 14 residues.

CDR3 nucleotide sequence: TGTGCCTGGACGCGGGGTAGCTCTAATGACCAGCCCCAGCATTTT. The encoded protein is CAWTRGSSNDQPQHF. The chain combines TRBV30 with TRBJ1-5, with no clear D. Trimming removed 4 bases from V and 7 bases from J, with 20 bases in between. The CDR3 extends over 15 amino acids. Germline V CDR1 and CDR2: GTSNPN, SVGIG (reference sequence).

The chain links TRBV4-2 to TRBJ2-3; the match to TRBD2 covers 8 bases. The trim removed 1 base at V and 1 base at J, leaving 10 bases unmatched. The CDR3 has 18 amino acids. Germline loops: CDR1 LGHNA, CDR2 YNFKEQ. CDR3 DNA: TGTGCCAGCAGCCAAGTGCCGGGGGGGCGTTTGCGCACAGATACGCAGTATTTT. Translation: CASSQVPGGRLRTDTQYF.

The V call is TRBV18, the J call TRBJ1-1; 8 bases fit TRBD1. J lost 10 bases, V lost 3 bases, and 7 bases had no gene match. CDR3 length: 13 residues. Germline CDR1 is KGHSH and CDR2 is LQKENI. CDR3 in amino acids: CASSPGQGGGAFF. Here the CDR3 DNA reads TGTGCCAGCTCACCCGGACAGGGAGGGGGAGCTTTCTTT.

The chain joins TRBV19 to TRBJ1-2; 7 positions agree with TRBD1. Germline lookup yields CDR1 LNHDA and CDR2 SQIVND (reference sequence). Trimming took 5 bases from V and 4 from J; bases not matched to a gene: 4. The CDR3 contains 13 residues. CDR3 residues: CASSRDSLYGYTF. The CDR3 nucleotides are TGTGCCAGTAGTCGGGACAGTCTCTATGGCTACACCTTC.

This clone was counted a few times. V gene TRBV18 combines with J gene TRBJ2-5, with D possibly TRBD2 on 6 matching bases. CDR1 KGHSH and CDR2 LQKENI come from the germline V gene. The CDR3 sequence is 15 residues long. V lost 5 bases, J lost 1 base, and 14 bases lay in between. Here the CDR3 reads CASSGRGTGQETQYF. The CDR3 DNA follows: TGTGCCAGCTCAGGGCGAGGGACTGGCCAAGAGACCCAGTACTTC.

The rearrangement links TRBV27 to TRBJ1-2; 7 bases map to TRBD1. Looked up from germline, CDR1 is MNHEY and CDR2 is SMNVEV (reference sequence). The CDR3 spans 14 residues. V lost 2 bases and J lost 7; bases outside the gene matches: 7. The DNA of the CDR3 is TGTGCCAGCAGTTTAGGAGGGGGCTTTGGTGGCTACACCTTC. Amino acid sequence: CASSLGGGFGGYTF.

This clone was seen a single time. The rearrangement links TRBV7-9 to TRBJ1-2, with D unresolved. The CDR3 runs 14 residues. Germline V gives CDR1 SEHNR, CDR2 FQNEAQ (reference sequence). V was trimmed by 1 base and J by 8 bases, leaving 14 bases between them. This chain's CDR3 is CASSLGTGEAGYTF. The CDR3 bases are TGTGCCAGCAGCTTAGGGACCGGGGAAGCGGGCTACACCTTC.

The gene calls are TRBV7-2 and TRBJ1-1, with 8 bases lining up with TRBD1. Germline CDR1 and CDR2: SGHTA and FQGNSA. The V gene end was trimmed by 7 bases and the J gene end by 5 bases; junction bases not matched to a gene: 15. The CDR3 spans 16 residues. The CDR3 protein is CASTQLGRGQRTEAFF. In DNA, the CDR3 is TGTGCCAGCACCCAACTGGGCAGGGGGCAGAGAACTGAAGCTTTCTTT.

The V and J genes are TRBV19 and TRBJ1-1; 9 bases agree with TRBD1. Looked up from germline, CDR1 is LNHDA and CDR2 is SQIVND (reference sequence). The CDR3 consists of 15 residues. The V gene end was trimmed by 6 bases and the J gene end by 5 bases; junction bases not matched to a gene: 10. This chain's CDR3 is CASSIPGQGGTEAFF. In DNA, the CDR3 is TGTGCCAGTAGCATACCGGGACAGGGCGGTACTGAAGCTTTCTTT.

The rearrangement uses TRBV6-5 and TRBJ1-6; the D gene is possibly TRBD1 (6 bases). Germline CDR1 MNHEY, CDR2 SVGAGI. The CDR3 has 14 residues. The V end was cut by 4 bases, the J end by 7 bases, with 11 bases between. CDR3 coding DNA: TGTGCCAGCAGTTCACTCGGGACAAATTCACCCCTCCACTTT. It is translated as CASSSLGTNSPLHF.